A single T cell receptor (beta chain) is shown here with its context. Its antigen target is currently unknown. No quality values exist for individual bases; no much larger clone is one base distant. To analyze paired alpha-beta TCRs of CD8+ T cells, the researchers used an expanded emulsion RT-PCR method with primers covering all TCR V genes. CD8+ T cells were isolated with a CD8 positive selection kit and incubated overnight in roughly 11 IU/mL IL-2 before emulsion RT-PCR. V drops 4 bases and J drops 2 bases, leaving 12 bases in between. Its CDR3 holds 15 amino acids, cysteine through phenylalanine. CDR3 DNA only is kept here, 45 bases in frame from base 1. Per the germline V gene (reference sequence), DFQATT is the CDR1 and SNEGSKA is the CDR2. To prepare the library, emulsion pairing was applied. A second nested PCR with blocking oligos suppressed unpaired genes, then a third nested PCR added Illumina adaptors and barcodes. Each emulsion RT-PCR master mix contained 5,000-250,000 T cells, with C-region, Stepout and V-region primers. Emulsions were generated with the Micellula Emulsion and Purification Kit, and RT-PCR used Qiagen OneStep RT-PCR reagents. The pooled libraries were sequenced on an Illumina MiSeq using paired-end 2 x 250 reads. The original methods were these. Read pairs were joined in Galaxy and clipped at the engineered overlap into separate alpha and beta files; unclipped reads were discarded. To assign alpha-beta pairs, the researchers used CompleteTCR, a MiTCR-based pipeline that relies on an R script to link chains sharing read cluster identifiers. TCR sequences that were observed only once, about 1-3% of the total, were removed as potential sequencing errors. TCRdb applied fastp at Q25 and MiXCR to the public reads, then kept only in-frame beta chains. All rows with the same CDR3 protein become a single entry with the most common DNA and genes. The authors' filters were not applied to this entry. For this sample there are tens of thousands of distinct CDR3 sequences; under 50% appear just once. Of the sample, less than 70% falls within the top ten clones.

This sample is drawn from a study of T cell repertoires in breast cancer (dated by TCRdb to the mid-2010s). Background on the whole study: Tumors, lymph nodes and peripheral blood lymphocytes from breast cancer patients, as well as peripheral blood from healthy control donors, were profiled. Most of the roughly 21 patient tumors analyzed for shared TCRs were ER+/PR+. The controls were nine healthy donors whose age range was similar to that of the patients. On average, approximately 500,000 sequences per sample and about 10 reads per input cell were obtained by sequencing. Because breast cancer has a low mutational burden and rarely has common mutations, the study reasoned that TCRs shared between breast cancer patients would target shared antigens. After being minced and digested with Liberase and DNase, tumors and tumor-involved lymph nodes were passed through 70-um and 40-um filters. Tumor-free lymph nodes were processed without enzymatic digestion, and Ficoll was used to separate blood samples. General study outcomes and caveats: Discarding singleton TCRs and sampling only part of each tumor may have missed genuine antitumor clones. Shared TCRs showed TRBV7 predominance, possibly reflecting tumor recognition or mispriming bias from eight TRBV7 primers. Emulsion RT-PCR was regarded as qualitative rather than quantitative, because clone recovery was skewed by transcript abundance and primer differences. Some 18 TCR pairs were shared across seven or more patient tumors and rarely found in control blood, suggesting possible tumor specificity. Shared TCRs were encoded by various nucleotide sequences, which suggests selection and expansion based on antigen. Sentinel lymph nodes involved by tumor shared about fourfold more TCRs with matched tumor repertoires than tumor-free nodes did (roughly 8% versus 2%).

The source material was CD8+ T cells. The chain joins TRBV20-1 to TRBJ1-6, with no D gene named confidently. The clonotype comes from a pool of human donors with breast cancer or a healthy control (not recorded which). The sequence in DNA is TGCAGTGCTAAGCAGAACCCCCCCTATAATTCACCCCTCCACTTT. It encodes CSAKQNPPYNSPLHF.